These 4 T cell receptor beta chains originate from one sample sequenced in a study of cytomegalovirus exposure and HLA in healthy donors. 13 Jbeta primers and 60 Vbeta primers were used for the PCR. The assay was immunoSEQ multiplex PCR, and TCRdb's table has in-frame clones only and misses some. Counted here are some 200,000 clones, around 83% occurring once; the ten biggest clones make up about 1.4%. Specimen: PBMCs. These receptors all come from a girl between 5 and 17 years old in good health and CMV-seronegative.

To note about this clone: Additional DNA sequences in this sample encode the identical CDR3. The chain links TRBV28 to TRBJ1-6; TRBD1 is a possible D gene (6 bases). Germline V gives CDR1 MDHEN, CDR2 SYDVKM. The CDR3 loop spans 16 amino acids. The germline V and J ends were trimmed by 4 bases and 7 bases, with 17 bases remaining between them. CDR3 coding DNA: TGTGCCAGCAGTTCACCCGGACAGTCCACAAATTCACCCCTCCACTTT. Translated, it gives CASSSPGQSTNSPLHF. The full variable domain, in which reference TRBV28 and TRBJ1-6 provide the parts outside the CDR3, is DVKVTQSSRYLVKRTGEKVFLECVQDMDHENMFWYRQDPGLGLRLIYFSYDVKMKEKGDIPEGYSVSREKKERFSLILESASTNQTSMYLCASSSPGQSTNSPLHFGNGTRLTVT.

The V gene is TRBV10-2, the J gene TRBJ1-1; D call uncertain. The CDR3 has 14 residues. With 6 bases removed from V and 0 bases from J, the gap between germline ends came to 11 bases. Germline V gives CDR1 WSHSY, CDR2 SAAADI. This chain's CDR3 is CASRGHSMNTEAFF. The CDR3 DNA reads TGCGCCAGCAGAGGTCACAGCATGAACACTGAAGCTTTCTTT.

The chain carries TRBV27 and TRBJ1-2; possibly TRBD1 for D (5 bases). The CDR3 is made up of 15 amino acids. V was shortened by 6 bases and J by 2 bases, with 16 bases between the two germline ends. The germline gives CDR1 MNHEY, CDR2 SMNVEV (reference sequence). CDR3 sequence reads: CASRDAGFLNYGYTF. The CDR3 DNA sequence: TGTGCCAGCAGGGACGCAGGGTTTCTAAACTATGGCTACACCTTC.

The rearrangement links TRBV25-1 to TRBJ2-4, with D possibly TRBD2 on 5 matching bases. The CDR3 sequence is 15 residues long. V gave up 2 bases and J gave up 4 bases, with 12 bases separating them. Germline-derived CDR1 and CDR2 are MGHDK and SYGVNS. Written as DNA, the CDR3 is TGTGCCAGCAGTGAACGCCAGGAGGTGAAAAACATTCAGTACTTC. Translating gives CASSERQEVKNIQYF.